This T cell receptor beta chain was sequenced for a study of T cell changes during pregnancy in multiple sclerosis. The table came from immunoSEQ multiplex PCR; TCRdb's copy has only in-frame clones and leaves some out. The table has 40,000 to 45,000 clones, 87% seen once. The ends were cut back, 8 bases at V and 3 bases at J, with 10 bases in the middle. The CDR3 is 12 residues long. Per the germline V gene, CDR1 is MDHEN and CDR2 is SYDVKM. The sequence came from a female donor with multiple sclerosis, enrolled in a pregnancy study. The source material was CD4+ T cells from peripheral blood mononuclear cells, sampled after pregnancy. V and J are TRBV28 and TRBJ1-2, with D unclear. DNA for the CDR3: TGTGCCAGCGCCCTACGGGACTATGGCTACACCTTC. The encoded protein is CASALRDYGYTF.